These T cell receptor beta chains were read from a single sample in a study of PD-1 blockade in classical Hodgkin lymphoma. Data came from immunoSEQ multiplex PCR; TCRdb stores just in-frame clones and leaves some out. The data show 25,000 to 35,000 clones, approximately 82% seen once. The sequences come from peripheral blood mononuclear cells (PBMCs), collected before the second cycle of nivolumab. These receptor sequences come from a human donor with classical Hodgkin lymphoma. CDR3s include the opening cysteine and the closing phenylalanine or tryptophan. A D gene is named only where the DNA matches it firmly. The size of a clone is reported for some rows only, either as once, few or many, or as a class for expanded clones.

J gene: TRBJ2-5; V gene: TRBV6-9; clone size: .; D gene: TRBD1; CDR3 length: 13; CDR3 protein: CASSRDREETQYF; CDR3 DNA: TGTGCCAGCAGTCGGGACAGGGAAGAGACCCAGTACTTC
J gene: TRBJ1-2; V gene: TRBV19; clone size: few; D gene: .; CDR3 length: 15; CDR3 protein: CASSIGGLLNYGYTF; CDR3 DNA: TGTGCCAGTAGTATAGGGGGACTTCTTAACTATGGCTACACCTTC
J gene: TRBJ2-7; V gene: TRBV7-2; clone size: .; D gene: .; CDR3 length: 11; CDR3 protein: CASTASYEQYF; CDR3 DNA: TGTGCCAGCACTGCCTCGTACGAGCAGTACTTC
J gene: TRBJ2-1; V gene: TRBV4-1; clone size: .; D gene: .; CDR3 length: 15; CDR3 protein: CASSQFGLPGNEQFF; CDR3 DNA: TGCGCCAGCAGCCAATTCGGACTACCTGGGAATGAGCAGTTCTTC
J gene: TRBJ1-3; V gene: TRBV7-2; clone size: few; D gene: .; CDR3 length: 15; CDR3 protein: CASSLGPPSGNTIYF; CDR3 DNA: TGTGCCAGCAGCTTGGGACCGCCGTCTGGAAACACCATATATTTT
J gene: TRBJ1-5; V gene: TRBV28; clone size: .; D gene: .; CDR3 length: 15; CDR3 protein: CASSLSRGGRQPQHF; CDR3 DNA: TGTGCCAGCAGTTTATCCCGGGGCGGCCGTCAGCCCCAGCATTTT
J gene: TRBJ2-1; V gene: TRBV10-1; clone size: .; D gene: .; CDR3 length: 14; CDR3 protein: CASSPTSSYNEQFF; CDR3 DNA: TGCGCCAGCAGTCCGACGAGCTCCTACAATGAGCAGTTCTTC
J gene: TRBJ1-1; V gene: TRBV4-3; clone size: .; D gene: TRBD1; CDR3 length: 15; CDR3 protein: CASSPYDRANTEAFF; CDR3 DNA: TGCGCCAGCAGCCCGTACGACAGGGCGAACACTGAAGCTTTCTTT
J gene: TRBJ2-2; V gene: TRBV7-2; clone size: .; D gene: .; CDR3 length: 13; CDR3 protein: CATRYQNTGELFF; CDR3 DNA: TGCGCCACCCGTTATCAGAACACCGGGGAGCTGTTTTTT
J gene: TRBJ2-5; V gene: TRBV7-9; clone size: .; D gene: .; CDR3 length: 15; CDR3 protein: CASSAATGGGETQYF; CDR3 DNA: TGTGCCAGCAGCGCAGCCACCGGAGGAGGGGAGACCCAGTACTTC
J gene: TRBJ2-7; V gene: TRBV14; clone size: .; D gene: TRBD1; CDR3 length: 15; CDR3 protein: CASSQGQGAPYEQYF; CDR3 DNA: TGTGCCAGCAGCCAAGGACAGGGGGCTCCCTACGAGCAGTACTTC
J gene: TRBJ2-7; V gene: TRBV5-4; clone size: .; D gene: TRBD2; CDR3 length: 15; CDR3 protein: CASSLAGGRRDEQYF; CDR3 DNA: TGTGCCAGCAGCTTGGCTGGCGGGAGACGGGACGAGCAGTACTTC
J gene: TRBJ1-1; V gene: TRBV10-3; clone size: .; D gene: .; CDR3 length: 14; CDR3 protein: CATLPGGVNTEAFF; CDR3 DNA: TGTGCCACTCTGCCGGGGGGAGTGAACACTGAAGCTTTCTTT
J gene: TRBJ1-6; V gene: TRBV4-2; clone size: .; D gene: TRBD1; CDR3 length: 13; CDR3 protein: CASSAGGNSPLHF; CDR3 DNA: TGTGCCAGCAGCGCAGGGGGAAATTCACCCCTCCACTTT